The clone carrying this TCR beta chain was seen only a few times. The antigen remains undetermined. After isolation, RNA underwent reverse transcription to generate cDNA as the sequencing template. Clones were sequenced by immunoSEQ multiplex PCR, and TCRdb holds only the in-frame ones, with some missing. The sample yields 15,000 to 20,000 clones, around 60% seen once. Trimming removed 4 bases from V and 7 bases from J; junction bases left unmatched: 6. CDR3 length equals 15 residues. Germline V gives CDR1 LNHDA, CDR2 SQIVND (reference sequence). The treatment: oral pan-JAK inhibitor, 5-10 mg twice daily. Individuals with alopecia areata gave both lesional scalp punch biopsies and peripheral blood for collection. The data are from a study of CD8+ T cells in alopecia areata. Notes on the study in general: Many expanded lesional clones persisted in scalp and blood during tofacitinib. More clonal than normal scalp was lesional scalp, particularly alopecia totalis/universalis. In patients, TCRs were shared less clearly than in mice, and HLA may possibly be involved. There was only one nonresponder, so it was unclear how baseline CD8+ expansion relates to response.

The clonotype originates from a human donor with alopecia areata. The chain has TRBV19 and TRBJ1-4; 10 bases are shared with TRBD1. Sequencing was performed on skin, taken at week 4, from a patient treated with tofacitinib. In nucleotides, the CDR3 is TGTGCCAGTAGTAACCCCGGGACAGGGGTTGAAAAACTGTTTTTT. It translates to CASSNPGTGVEKLFF.